This T cell receptor (beta chain) stems from a study of blood T cell repertoires in COVID-19. Study-wide background: The United States, Italy and Spain were the sources of the acute and convalescent COVID-19 samples. In each case, the material was cDNA or gDNA derived from T cells, B-cell-depleted T cells, or PBMCs.

Authors' methods: From reference gene primer amplification, estimates of nucleated cell counts were derived. The repertoire was sequenced with immunoSEQ multiplex PCR; TCRdb's copy has only in-frame clones and lacks some. V and J calls and clone size follow that table, whereas D and trimming were derived from the DNA. The data hold approximately 230,000 clones, with 70% to 90% observed a single time. This clonotype was sampled from a man between 18 and 29 years old with active or convalescent COVID-19. Source material: peripheral blood.

The CDR3 region has the DNA TGTGCCAGCAGTGATCGGACTAGCGGGAAGGAGACCCAGTACTTC. It encodes CASSDRTSGKETQYF. The chain joins TRBV2 to TRBJ2-5; 12 nucleotides agree with TRBD2. CDR1 is SNHLY and CDR2 is FYNNEI in the germline V gene. The CDR3 is 15 amino acids. V shed 3 bases and J 5 bases; nucleotides not matched to a gene: 4.